Ten or more counts support the clone carrying this TCR beta chain. The data belong to a study of spatial heterogeneity in lung cancer. Sample time point: sample taken at primary tumor resection. There were some 76 donors, all of them untreated patients with early-stage non-small cell lung cancer. Tumor, nontumor lung or frozen PBMC supplied whole RNA that was sequenced unsorted. This CDR3 spans 11 amino acids. Germline V gene data show CDR1 as DFQATT and CDR2 as SNEGSKA (reference sequence). Trimming left V 3 bases short and J 10 bases short, with 11 bases between. TCR cDNA molecules each carried a unique molecular identifier. TCRdb ran MiXCR on the 5' RACE reads and lists one entry per CDR3 protein. The repertoire holds more than 60,000 distinct CDR3 sequences, with about 6.3% as singletons.

This clonotype originated in a female donor with early-stage non-small cell lung cancer. The sample consisted of PBMCs, taken at surgery. The J gene is TRBJ2-3, the V gene TRBV20-1; D gene ambiguous. The CDR3 is CSASPKGPQYF. CDR3 bases: TGCAGTGCTAGCCCTAAAGGACCGCAGTATTTT.